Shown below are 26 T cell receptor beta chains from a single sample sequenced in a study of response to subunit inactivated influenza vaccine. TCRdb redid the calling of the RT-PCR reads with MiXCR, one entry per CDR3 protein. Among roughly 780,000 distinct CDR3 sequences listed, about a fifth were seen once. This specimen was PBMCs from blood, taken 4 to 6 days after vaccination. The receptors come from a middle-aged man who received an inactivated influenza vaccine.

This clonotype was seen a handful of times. The CDR3 reads CASSYWDKDHNEQFF. CDR3 nucleotide sequence: TGTGCCAGCAGTTACTGGGACAAGGACCACAATGAGCAGTTCTTC. The V gene is TRBV6-5, the J gene TRBJ2-1, with D possibly matching TRBD1 (6 bases). The CDR3 extends over 15 amino acids. Trimming took 1 base from V and 5 from J, leaving 12 bases between them. Germline CDR1 and CDR2: MNHEY and SVGAGI.

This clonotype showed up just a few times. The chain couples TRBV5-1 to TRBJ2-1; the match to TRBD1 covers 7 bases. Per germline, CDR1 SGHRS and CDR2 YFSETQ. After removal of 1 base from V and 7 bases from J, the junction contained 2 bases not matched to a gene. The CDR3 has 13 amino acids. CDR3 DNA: TGCGCCAGCAGCTTGACCAGGGGGAATGAGCAGTTCTTC. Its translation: CASSLTRGNEQFF.

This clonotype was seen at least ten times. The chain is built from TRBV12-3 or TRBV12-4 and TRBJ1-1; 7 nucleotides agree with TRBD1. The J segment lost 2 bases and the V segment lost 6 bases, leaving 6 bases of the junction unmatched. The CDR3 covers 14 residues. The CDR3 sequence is CASSPTGRNTEAFF. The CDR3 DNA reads TGTGCCAGCAGCCCGACAGGGAGAAACACTGAAGCTTTCTTT.

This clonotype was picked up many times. The chain's CDR3 is CASSWKGLNRKQFF. CDR3 in DNA: TGTGCCAGCAGTTGGAAGGGACTAAATAGAAAGCAGTTCTTC. This chain joins TRBV12-3 or TRBV12-4 and TRBJ2-1; 7 bases fit TRBD2. This CDR3 has 14 residues. V dropped 4 bases and J dropped 11; count of bases not matched to a gene: 11.

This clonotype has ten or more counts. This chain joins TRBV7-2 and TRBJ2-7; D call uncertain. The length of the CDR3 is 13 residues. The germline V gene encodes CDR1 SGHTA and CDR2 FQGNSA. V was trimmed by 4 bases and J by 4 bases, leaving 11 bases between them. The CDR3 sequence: CASSSLPQYEQYF. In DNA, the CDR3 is TGTGCCAGCAGCTCCCTGCCCCAATACGAGCAGTACTTC. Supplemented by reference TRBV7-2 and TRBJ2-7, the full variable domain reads GAGVSQSPSNKVTEKGKDVELRCDPISGHTALYWYRQSLGQGLEFLIYFQGNSAPDKSGLPSDRFSAERTGGSVSTLTIQRTQQEDSAVYLCASSSLPQYEQYFGPGTRLTVT.

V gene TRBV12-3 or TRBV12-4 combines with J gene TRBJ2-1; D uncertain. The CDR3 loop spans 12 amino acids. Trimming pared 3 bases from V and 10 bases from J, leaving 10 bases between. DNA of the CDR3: TGTGCCAGCAGTTTCCAGAGGATCGAGCAGTTCTTC. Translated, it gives CASSFQRIEQFF.

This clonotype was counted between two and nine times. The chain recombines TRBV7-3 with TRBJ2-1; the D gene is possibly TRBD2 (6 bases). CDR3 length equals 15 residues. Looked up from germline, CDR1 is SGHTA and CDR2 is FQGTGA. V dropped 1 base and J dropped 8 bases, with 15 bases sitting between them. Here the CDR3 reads CASSLSRESLHEQFF. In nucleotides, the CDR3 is TGTGCCAGCAGCTTAAGCCGGGAGAGTCTCCATGAGCAGTTCTTC.

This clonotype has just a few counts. In nucleotides, the CDR3 is TGTGCCAGCAGTTTATCCGCTAGCGGGGGCACTAACACCGGGGAGCTGTTTTTT. As protein: CASSLSASGGTNTGELFF. This sequence joins TRBV12-3 or TRBV12-4 and TRBJ2-2, with 10 bases lining up with TRBD2. J lost 2 bases, V lost 2 bases, and 8 bases had no gene match. This CDR3 spans 18 amino acids.

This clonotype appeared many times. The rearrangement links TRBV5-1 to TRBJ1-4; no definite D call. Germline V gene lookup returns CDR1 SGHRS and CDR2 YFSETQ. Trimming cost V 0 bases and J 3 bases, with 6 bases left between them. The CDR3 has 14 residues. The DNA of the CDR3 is TGCGCCAGCAGCTTGGCGGGATCTAATGAAAAACTGTTTTTT. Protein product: CASSLAGSNEKLFF. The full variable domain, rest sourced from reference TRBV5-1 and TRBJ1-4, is KAGVTQTPRYLIKTRGQQVTLSCSPISGHRSVSWYQQTPGQGLQFLFEYFSETQRNKGNFPGRFSGRQFSNSRSEMNVSTLELGDSALYLCASSLAGSNEKLFFGSGTQLSVL.

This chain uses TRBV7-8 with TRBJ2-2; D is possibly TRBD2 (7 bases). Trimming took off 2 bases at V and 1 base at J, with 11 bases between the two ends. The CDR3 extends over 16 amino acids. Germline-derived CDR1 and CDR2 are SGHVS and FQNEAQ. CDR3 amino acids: CASSLRGAQNTGELFF. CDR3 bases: TGTGCCAGCAGCTTACGGGGGGCGCAGAACACCGGGGAGCTGTTTTTT.

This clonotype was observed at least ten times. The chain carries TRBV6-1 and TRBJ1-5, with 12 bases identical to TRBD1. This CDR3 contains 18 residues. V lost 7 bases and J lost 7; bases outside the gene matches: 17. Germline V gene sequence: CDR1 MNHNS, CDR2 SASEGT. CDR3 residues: CASTSGDRGQEGSQPQHF. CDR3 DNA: TGTGCCAGCACCTCCGGGGACAGGGGGCAGGAGGGCAGCCAGCCCCAGCATTTT.

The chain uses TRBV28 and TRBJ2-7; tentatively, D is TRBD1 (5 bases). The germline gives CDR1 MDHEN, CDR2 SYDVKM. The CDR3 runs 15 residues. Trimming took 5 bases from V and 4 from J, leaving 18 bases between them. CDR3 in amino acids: CASSPSAGALYEQYF. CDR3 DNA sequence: TGTGCCAGCAGTCCAAGTGCTGGGGCGCTTTACGAGCAGTACTTC.

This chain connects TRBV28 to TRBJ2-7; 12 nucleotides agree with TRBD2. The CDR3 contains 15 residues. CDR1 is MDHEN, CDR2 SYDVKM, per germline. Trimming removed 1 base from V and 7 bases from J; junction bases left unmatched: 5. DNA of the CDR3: TGTGCCAGCAGTTTATACCTAGCGGGAGGGAGAGAGCAGTACTTC. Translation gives CASSLYLAGGREQYF.

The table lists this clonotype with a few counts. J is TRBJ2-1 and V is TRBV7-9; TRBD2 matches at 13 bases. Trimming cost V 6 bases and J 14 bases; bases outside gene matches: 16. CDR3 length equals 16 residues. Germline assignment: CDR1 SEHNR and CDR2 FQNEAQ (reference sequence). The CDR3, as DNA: TGTGCCAGCAGTCCAACCTTACTAGCGGGAGGGCCTAGAAAGTTCTTC. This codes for CASSPTLLAGGPRKFF.

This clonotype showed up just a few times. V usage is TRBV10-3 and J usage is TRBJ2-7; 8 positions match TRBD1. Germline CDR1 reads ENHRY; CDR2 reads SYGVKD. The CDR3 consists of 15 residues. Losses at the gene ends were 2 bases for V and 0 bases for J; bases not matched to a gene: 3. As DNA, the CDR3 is TGTGCCATCAGTGAGCAGGGGGCTAGCTCCTACGAGCAGTACTTC. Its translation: CAISEQGASSYEQYF.

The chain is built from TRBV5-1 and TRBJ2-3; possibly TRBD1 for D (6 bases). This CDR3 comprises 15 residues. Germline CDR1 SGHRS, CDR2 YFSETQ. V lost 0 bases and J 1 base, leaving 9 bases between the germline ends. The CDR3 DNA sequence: TGCGCCAGCAGCTTGGGGGGACACGGCACAGATACGCAGTATTTT. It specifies CASSLGGHGTDTQYF. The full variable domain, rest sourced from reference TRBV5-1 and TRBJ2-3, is KAGVTQTPRYLIKTRGQQVTLSCSPISGHRSVSWYQQTPGQGLQFLFEYFSETQRNKGNFPGRFSGRQFSNSRSEMNVSTLELGDSALYLCASSLGGHGTDTQYFGPGTRLTVL.

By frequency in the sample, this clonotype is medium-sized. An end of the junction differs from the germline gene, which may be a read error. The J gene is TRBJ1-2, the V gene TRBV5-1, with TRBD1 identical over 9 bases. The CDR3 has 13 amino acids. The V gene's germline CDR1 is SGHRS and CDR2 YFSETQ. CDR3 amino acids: CASSPGQGYGYTF. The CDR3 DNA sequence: TGTGCCAGCAGTCCGGGACAGGGATATGGCTACACCTTC.

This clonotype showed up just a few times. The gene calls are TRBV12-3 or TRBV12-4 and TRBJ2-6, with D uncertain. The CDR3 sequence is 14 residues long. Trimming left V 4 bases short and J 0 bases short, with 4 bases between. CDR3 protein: CASSYISGANVLTF. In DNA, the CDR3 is TGTGCCAGCAGTTATATCTCTGGGGCCAACGTCCTGACTTTC.

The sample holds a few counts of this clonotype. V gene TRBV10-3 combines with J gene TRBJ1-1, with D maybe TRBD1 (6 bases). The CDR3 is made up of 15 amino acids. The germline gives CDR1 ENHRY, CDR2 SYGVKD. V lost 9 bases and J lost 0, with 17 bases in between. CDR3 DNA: TGTGCCATTCGGATGTCCGGACAGATGAACACTGAAGCTTTCTTT. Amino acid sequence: CAIRMSGQMNTEAFF.

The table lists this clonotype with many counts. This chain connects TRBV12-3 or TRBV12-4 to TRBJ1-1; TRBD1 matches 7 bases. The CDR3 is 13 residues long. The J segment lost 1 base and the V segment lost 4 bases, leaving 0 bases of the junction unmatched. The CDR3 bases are TGTGCCAGCAGTTGGACAGGGAACACTGAAGCTTTCTTT. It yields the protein CASSWTGNTEAFF.

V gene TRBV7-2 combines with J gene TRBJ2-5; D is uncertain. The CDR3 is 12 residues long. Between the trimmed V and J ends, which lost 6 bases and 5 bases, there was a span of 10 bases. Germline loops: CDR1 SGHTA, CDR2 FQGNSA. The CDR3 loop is CASRQNGETQYF. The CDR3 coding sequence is TGTGCCAGCAGACAAAATGGGGAGACCCAGTACTTC.

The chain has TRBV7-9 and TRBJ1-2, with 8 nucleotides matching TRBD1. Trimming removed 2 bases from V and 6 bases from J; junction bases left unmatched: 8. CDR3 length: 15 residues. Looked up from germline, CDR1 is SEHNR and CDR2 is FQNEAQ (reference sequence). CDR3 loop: CASSLSADRGDGYTF. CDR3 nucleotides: TGTGCCAGCAGCTTATCAGCTGACAGGGGAGATGGCTACACCTTC.

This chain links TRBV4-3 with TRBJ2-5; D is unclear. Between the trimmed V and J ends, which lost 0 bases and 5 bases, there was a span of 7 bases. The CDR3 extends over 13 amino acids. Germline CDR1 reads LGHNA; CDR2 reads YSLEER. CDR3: CASSQDQWETQYF. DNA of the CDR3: TGCGCCAGCAGCCAAGATCAGTGGGAGACCCAGTACTTC.

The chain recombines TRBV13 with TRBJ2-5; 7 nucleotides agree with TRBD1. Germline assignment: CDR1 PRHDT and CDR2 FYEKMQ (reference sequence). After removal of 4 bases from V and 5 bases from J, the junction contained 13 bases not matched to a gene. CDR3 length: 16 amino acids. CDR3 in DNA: TGTGCCAGCAGCTCTCGCCGTCAGGGGGTGGGGGAGACCCAGTACTTC. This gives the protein CASSSRRQGVGETQYF.

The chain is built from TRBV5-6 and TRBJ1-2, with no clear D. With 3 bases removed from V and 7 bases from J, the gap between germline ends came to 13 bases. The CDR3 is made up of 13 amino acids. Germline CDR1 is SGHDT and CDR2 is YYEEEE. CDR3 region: CASSSLYLTGYTF. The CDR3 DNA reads TGTGCCAGCAGCTCTCTCTACCTTACTGGCTACACCTTC.

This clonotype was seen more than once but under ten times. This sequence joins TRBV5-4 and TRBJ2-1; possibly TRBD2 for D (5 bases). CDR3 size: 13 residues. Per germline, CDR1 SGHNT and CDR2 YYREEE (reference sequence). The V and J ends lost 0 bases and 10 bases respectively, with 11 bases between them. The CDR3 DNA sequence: TGTGCCAGCAGCTTGGAGAGGGTGGAAGAGCAGTTCTTC. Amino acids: CASSLERVEEQFF.